Below, one T cell receptor beta chain is given with its context. Its target is unknown. The sample is drawn from a study of shared clonotypes between healthy human individuals. Findings and limits, study-wide: Large depth notwithstanding, sorted-subset sequencing proved incomplete by rarefaction.

Trimming took 3 bases from V and 5 from J; bases not matched to a gene: 7. The germline CDR1 and CDR2 sequences are SGHDT and YYEEEE. This CDR3 spans 15 amino acids. Method: immunoSEQ multiplex PCR; TCRdb's copy keeps in-frame clones and lacks some. Of approximately 400,000 clones in the sample, about 96% were seen once. The material sequenced was memory CD8+ T cells sorted from blood. The sample's subset: CD45RO+ cells pooled with CCR7-negative TemRA cells. The clonotype comes from a man in his thirties or forties in good health. The V call is TRBV5-6, the J call TRBJ1-1; 10 positions match TRBD1. CDR3 region: CASSSVDRGYTEAFF. CDR3 nucleotide sequence: TGTGCCAGCAGCTCTGTGGACAGGGGGTATACTGAAGCTTTCTTT.